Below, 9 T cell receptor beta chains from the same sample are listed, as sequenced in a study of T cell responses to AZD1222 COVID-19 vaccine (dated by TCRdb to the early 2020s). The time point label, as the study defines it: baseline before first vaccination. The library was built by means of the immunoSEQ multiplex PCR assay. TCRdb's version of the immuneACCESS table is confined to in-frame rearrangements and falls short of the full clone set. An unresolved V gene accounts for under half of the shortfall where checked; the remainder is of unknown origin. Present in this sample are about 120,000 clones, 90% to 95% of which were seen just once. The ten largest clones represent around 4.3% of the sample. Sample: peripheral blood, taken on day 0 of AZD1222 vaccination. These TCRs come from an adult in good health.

CDR3 bases: TGTGCCAGCAGCCTTTCCGTGACTGGAAAAGAGACCCAGTACTTC. Translating it yields CASSLSVTGKETQYF. The chain has TRBV7-3 and TRBJ2-5; D unresolved. This CDR3 has 15 residues. V was cut by 5 bases and J by 3 bases, with 16 bases left in between. Germline CDR1 reads SGHTA; CDR2 reads FQGTGA.

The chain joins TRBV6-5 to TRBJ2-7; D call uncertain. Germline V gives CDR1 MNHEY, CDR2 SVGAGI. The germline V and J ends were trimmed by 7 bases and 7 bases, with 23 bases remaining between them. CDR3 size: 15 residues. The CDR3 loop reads CASTFLGLHDREQYF. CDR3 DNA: TGTGCCAGCACTTTTTTAGGCCTACATGACCGGGAGCAGTACTTC.

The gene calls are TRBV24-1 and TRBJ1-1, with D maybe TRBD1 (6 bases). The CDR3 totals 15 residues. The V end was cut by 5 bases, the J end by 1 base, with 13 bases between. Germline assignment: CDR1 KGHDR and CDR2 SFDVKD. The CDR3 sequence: CATSVGGTGNTEAFF. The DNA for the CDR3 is TGTGCCACCAGTGTAGGGGGGACCGGGAACACTGAAGCTTTCTTT.

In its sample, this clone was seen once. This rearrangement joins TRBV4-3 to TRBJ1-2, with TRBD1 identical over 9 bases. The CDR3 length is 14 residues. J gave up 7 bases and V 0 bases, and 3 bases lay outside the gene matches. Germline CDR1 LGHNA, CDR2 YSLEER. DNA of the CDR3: TGCGCCAGCAGCCAAGAGACAGGGGGTGCTGGCTACACCTTC. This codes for CASSQETGGAGYTF.

The DNA of the CDR3 is TGTGCCAGCTCACCGGACGGGCGCAATCAGCCCCAGCATTTT. It yields the protein CASSPDGRNQPQHF. The chain is built from TRBV18 and TRBJ1-5; D not resolved. This CDR3 has 14 amino acids. Trimming removed 3 bases at V and 2 bases at J, with 8 bases between. Germline V gene data show CDR1 as KGHSH and CDR2 as LQKENI.

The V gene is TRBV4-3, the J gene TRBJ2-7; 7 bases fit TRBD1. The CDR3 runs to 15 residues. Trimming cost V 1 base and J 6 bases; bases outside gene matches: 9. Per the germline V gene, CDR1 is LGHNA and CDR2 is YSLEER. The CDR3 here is CASSQAATGIFEQYF. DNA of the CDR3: TGCGCCAGCAGCCAAGCCGCGACAGGGATATTCGAGCAGTACTTC.

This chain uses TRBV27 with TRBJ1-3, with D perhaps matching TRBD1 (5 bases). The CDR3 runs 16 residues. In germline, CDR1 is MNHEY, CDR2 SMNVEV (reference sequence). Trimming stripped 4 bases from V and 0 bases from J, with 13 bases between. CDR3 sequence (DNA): TGTGCCAGCAGTTCCTTGGGGGTGGGCTCTGGAAACACCATATATTTT. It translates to CASSSLGVGSGNTIYF.

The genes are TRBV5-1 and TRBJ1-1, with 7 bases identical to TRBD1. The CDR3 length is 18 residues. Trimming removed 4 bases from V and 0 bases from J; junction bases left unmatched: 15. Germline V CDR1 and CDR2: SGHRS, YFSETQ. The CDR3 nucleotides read TGCGCCAGCAGCCCCCACAGGGGATCTGTAGGGATGAACACTGAAGCTTTCTTT. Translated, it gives CASSPHRGSVGMNTEAFF.

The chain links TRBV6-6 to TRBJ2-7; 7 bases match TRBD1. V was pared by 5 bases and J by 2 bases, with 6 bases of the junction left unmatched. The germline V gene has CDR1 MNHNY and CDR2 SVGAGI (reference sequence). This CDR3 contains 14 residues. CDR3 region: CASSPTGVPYEQYF. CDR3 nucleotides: TGTGCCAGCAGTCCTACAGGGGTCCCCTACGAGCAGTACTTC.